The T cell receptor beta chain under discussion was sequenced for a study of response to subunit inactivated influenza vaccine. Study observations and caveats: The authors proposed limited new T cell recruitment per seasonal influenza vaccination.

J was trimmed by 5 bases and V by 2 bases; bases with no gene match: 10. This CDR3 contains 16 residues. Per germline, CDR1 LGHDT and CDR2 YNNKEL (reference sequence). This clonotype was observed many times. Antigen specificity is unknown. One entry per CDR3 protein, called by TCRdb with MiXCR from the RT-PCR reads. The table records about 500,000 distinct CDR3 sequences, approximately 7.8% of them present only once. V gene TRBV3-1 combines with J gene TRBJ2-5; 8 bases match TRBD1. Source: PBMCs from blood, taken 23 months after vaccination. This receptor was identified in a man between 50 and 75 years old who received an inactivated influenza vaccine. In nucleotides, the CDR3 is TGTGCCAGCAGCCAACGACAGGGGACCTTCGGGGAGACCCAGTACTTC. Translating it yields CASSQRQGTFGETQYF.